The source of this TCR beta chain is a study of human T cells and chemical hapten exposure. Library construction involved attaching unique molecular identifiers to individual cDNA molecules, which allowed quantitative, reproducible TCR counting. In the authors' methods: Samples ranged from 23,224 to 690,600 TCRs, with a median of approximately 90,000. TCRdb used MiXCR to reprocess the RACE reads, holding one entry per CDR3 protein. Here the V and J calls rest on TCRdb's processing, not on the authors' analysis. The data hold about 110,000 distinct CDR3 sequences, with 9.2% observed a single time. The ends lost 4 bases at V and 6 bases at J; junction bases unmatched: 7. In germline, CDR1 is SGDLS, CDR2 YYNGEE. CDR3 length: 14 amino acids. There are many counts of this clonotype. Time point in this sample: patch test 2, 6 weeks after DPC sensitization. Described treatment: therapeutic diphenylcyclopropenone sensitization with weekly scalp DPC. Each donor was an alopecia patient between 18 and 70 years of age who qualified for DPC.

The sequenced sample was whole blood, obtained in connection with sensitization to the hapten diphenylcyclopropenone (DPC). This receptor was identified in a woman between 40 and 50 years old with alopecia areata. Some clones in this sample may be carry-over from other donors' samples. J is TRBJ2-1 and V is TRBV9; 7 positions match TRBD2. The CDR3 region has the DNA TGTGCCAGCAGCCCCCACCGACTAGCCAATGAGCAGTTCTTC. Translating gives CASSPHRLANEQFF.